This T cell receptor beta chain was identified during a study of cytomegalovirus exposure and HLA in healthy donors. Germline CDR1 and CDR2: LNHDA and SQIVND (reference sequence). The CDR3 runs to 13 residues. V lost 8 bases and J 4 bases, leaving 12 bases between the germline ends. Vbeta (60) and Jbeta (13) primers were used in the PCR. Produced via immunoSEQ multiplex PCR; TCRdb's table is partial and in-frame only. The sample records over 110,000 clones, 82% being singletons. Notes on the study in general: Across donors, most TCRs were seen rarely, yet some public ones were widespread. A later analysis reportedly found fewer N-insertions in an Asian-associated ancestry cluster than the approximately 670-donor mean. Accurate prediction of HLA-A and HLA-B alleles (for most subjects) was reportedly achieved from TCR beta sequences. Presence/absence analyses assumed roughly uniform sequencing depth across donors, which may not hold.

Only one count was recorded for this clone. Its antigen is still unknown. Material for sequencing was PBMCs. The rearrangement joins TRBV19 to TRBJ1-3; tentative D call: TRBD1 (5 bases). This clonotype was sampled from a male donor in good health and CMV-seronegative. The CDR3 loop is CASLQGFGNTIYF. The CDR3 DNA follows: TGTGCCAGTCTTCAGGGTTTCGGAAACACCATATATTTT.